This T cell receptor (beta chain) was recorded in a study of graft-versus-host responses after intestinal transplantation. Background on the study: Multivisceral, liver-intestinal, or isolated intestinal grafts went to recipients. All recipients got anti-thymocyte globulin induction, then tacrolimus and steroids for approximately three years. Findings of the study overall: Allograft clonal ratios (graft-versus-host to host-versus-graft) were high in patients who had graft-donor T cell macrochimerism. Peak levels of circulating GvH clones tracked with early post-transplant HvG declines.

As regards this clone: The antigen is not known.

Using immunoSEQ multiplex PCR, the repertoire was profiled, and TCRdb retains in-frame clones only, with some absent. The sample holds some 85,000 clones, roughly 84% seen once. Germline V CDR1 and CDR2: LNHDA, SQIVND (reference sequence). The CDR3 is 15 amino acids. Trimming removed 0 bases at V and 6 bases at J, with 13 bases between. This specimen was unstimulated CD8+ T cells sorted from spleen or lymph node cells, taken before transplant. The chain employs TRBV19 and TRBJ2-3; D gene unclear. The sequence was collected from a human donor who was the organ donor for an intestinal transplant. The CDR3 is CASSIDRNYDDTQYF. As DNA, the CDR3 is TGTGCCAGTAGTATAGATCGGAACTACGACGATACGCAGTATTTT.